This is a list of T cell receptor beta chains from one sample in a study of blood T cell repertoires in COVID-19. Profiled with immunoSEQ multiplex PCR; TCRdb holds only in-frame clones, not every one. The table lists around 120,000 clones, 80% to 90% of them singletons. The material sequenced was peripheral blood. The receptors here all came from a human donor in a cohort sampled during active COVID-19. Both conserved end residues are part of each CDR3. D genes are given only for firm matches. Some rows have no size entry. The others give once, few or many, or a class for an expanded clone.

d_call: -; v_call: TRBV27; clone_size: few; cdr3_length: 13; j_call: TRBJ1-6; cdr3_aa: CASSLQVNSPLHF; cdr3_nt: TGTGCCAGCAGTTTACAGGTTAATTCACCCCTCCACTTT
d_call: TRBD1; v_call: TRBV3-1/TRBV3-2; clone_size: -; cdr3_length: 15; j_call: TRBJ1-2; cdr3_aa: CASSQPTGVNYGYTF; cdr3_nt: TGTGCCAGCAGCCAACCGACAGGGGTGAACTATGGCTACACCTTC
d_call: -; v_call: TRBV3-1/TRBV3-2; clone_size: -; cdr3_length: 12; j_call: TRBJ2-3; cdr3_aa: CASSGLTDTQYF; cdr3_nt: TGTGCCAGCAGCGGGCTCACAGATACGCAGTATTTT
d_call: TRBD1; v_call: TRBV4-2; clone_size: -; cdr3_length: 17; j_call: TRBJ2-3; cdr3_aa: CASSQETGGLLTDTQYF; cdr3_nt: TGTGCCAGCAGCCAAGAGACAGGGGGCCTTCTCACAGATACGCAGTATTTT
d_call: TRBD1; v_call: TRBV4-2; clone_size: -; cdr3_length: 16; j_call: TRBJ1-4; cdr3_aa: CASSQDWGTGGEKLFF; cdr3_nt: TGTGCCAGCAGCCAAGATTGGGGGACAGGGGGTGAAAAACTGTTTTTT
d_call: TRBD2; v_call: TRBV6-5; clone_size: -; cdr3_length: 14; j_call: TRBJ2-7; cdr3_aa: CASSRTSGIDEQYF; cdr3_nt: TGTGCCAGCAGTCGGACTAGCGGGATCGACGAGCAGTACTTC
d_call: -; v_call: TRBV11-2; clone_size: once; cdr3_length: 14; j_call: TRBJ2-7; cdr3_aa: CASSQGGSSYEQYF; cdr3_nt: TGTGCCAGCAGTCAAGGGGGTTCCTCCTACGAGCAGTACTTC
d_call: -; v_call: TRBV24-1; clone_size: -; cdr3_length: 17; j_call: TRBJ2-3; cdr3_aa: CATSRGVQGMSTDTQYF; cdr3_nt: TGTGCCACCAGCAGAGGGGTACAGGGCATGAGCACAGATACGCAGTATTTT
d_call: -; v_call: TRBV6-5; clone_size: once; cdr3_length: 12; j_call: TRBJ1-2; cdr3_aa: CASTPDGIGYTF; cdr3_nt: TGTGCCAGCACCCCAGACGGGATTGGCTACACCTTC
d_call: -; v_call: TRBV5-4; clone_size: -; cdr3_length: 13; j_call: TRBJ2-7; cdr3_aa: CASSLGRAYEQYF; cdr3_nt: TGTGCCAGCAGCTTGGGCAGGGCCTACGAGCAGTACTTC
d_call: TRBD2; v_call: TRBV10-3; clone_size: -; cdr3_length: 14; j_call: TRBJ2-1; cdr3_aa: CAISETSGRVGQFF; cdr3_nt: TGTGCCATCAGTGAGACTAGCGGGAGGGTGGGGCAGTTCTTC
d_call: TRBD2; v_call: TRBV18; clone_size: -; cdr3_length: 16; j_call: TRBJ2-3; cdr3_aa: CASSPLSGGVADTQYF; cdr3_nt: TGTGCCAGCTCACCACTTAGCGGGGGGGTCGCAGATACGCAGTATTTT
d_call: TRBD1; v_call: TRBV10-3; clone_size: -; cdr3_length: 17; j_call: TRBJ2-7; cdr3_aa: CAISESGTGGLSYEQYF; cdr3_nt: TGTGCCATCAGTGAGTCGGGGACAGGGGGTTTATCCTACGAGCAGTACTTC
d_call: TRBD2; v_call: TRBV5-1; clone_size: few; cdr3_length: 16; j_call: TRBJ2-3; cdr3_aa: CASSLDASGSTDTQYF; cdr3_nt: TGCGCCAGCAGCTTGGATGCTAGCGGGAGTACAGATACGCAGTATTTT
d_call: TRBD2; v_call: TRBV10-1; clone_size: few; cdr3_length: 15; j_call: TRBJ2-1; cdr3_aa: CASSEVPSGSDEQFF; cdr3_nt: TGCGCCAGCAGTGAGGTGCCTAGCGGGAGCGATGAGCAGTTCTTC
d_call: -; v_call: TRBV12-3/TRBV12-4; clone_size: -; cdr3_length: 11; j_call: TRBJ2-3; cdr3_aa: CASSPSDTQYF; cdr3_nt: TGTGCCAGCAGCCCTAGCGATACGCAGTATTTT
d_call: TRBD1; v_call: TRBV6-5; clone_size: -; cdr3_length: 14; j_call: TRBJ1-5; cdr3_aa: CASGPDRGPSAQHF; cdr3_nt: TGTGCCAGCGGACCCGACAGGGGGCCCTCGGCCCAGCATTTT
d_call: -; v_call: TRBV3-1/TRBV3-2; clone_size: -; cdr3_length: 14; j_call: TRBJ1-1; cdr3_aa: CASARAGLNTEAFF; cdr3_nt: TGTGCCAGCGCCCGTGCAGGGCTGAACACTGAAGCTTTCTTT
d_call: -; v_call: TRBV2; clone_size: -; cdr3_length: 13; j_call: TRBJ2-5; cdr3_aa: CASSGWGDETQYF; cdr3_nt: TGTGCCAGCAGTGGTTGGGGGGACGAGACCCAGTACTTC
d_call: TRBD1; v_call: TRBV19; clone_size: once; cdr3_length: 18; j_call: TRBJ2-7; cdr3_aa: CASSIGAGGQAGLYEQYF; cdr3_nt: TGTGCCAGTAGTATAGGAGCAGGGGGACAGGCCGGATTATACGAGCAGTACTTC
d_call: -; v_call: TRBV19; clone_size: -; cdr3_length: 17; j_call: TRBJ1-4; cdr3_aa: CASSNSGIDLPGEKLFF; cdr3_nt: TGTGCCAGTAGTAACTCCGGGATCGACCTCCCGGGCGAAAAACTGTTTTTT
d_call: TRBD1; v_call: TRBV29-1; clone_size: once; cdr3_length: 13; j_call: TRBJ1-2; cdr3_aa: CSVDGTGLNGYTF; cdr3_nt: TGCAGCGTTGATGGGACAGGGTTAAATGGCTACACCTTC
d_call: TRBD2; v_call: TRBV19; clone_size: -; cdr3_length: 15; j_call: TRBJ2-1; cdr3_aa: CASSISAGGLNEQFF; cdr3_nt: TGTGCCAGTAGTATTTCAGCGGGGGGGTTAAATGAGCAGTTCTTC
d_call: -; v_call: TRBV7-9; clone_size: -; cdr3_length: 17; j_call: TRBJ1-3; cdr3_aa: CASSFSLGQRSGNTIYF; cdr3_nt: TGTGCCAGCAGCTTTTCCCTCGGACAGCGCTCTGGAAACACCATATATTTT
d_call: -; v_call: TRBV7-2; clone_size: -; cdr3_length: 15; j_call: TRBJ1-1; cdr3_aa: CASSTWTVANTEAFF; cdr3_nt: TGTGCCAGCAGCACATGGACAGTAGCGAACACTGAAGCTTTCTTT
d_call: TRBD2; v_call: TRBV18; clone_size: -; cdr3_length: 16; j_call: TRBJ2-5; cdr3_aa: CASSPFELAVQETQYF; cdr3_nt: TGTGCCAGCTCACCATTCGAACTAGCGGTACAAGAGACCCAGTACTTC
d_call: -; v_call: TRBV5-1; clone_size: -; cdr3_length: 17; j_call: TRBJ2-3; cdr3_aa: CASSLAGVTPSTDTQYF; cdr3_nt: TGCGCCAGCAGCTTGGCAGGTGTAACCCCTAGCACAGATACGCAGTATTTT
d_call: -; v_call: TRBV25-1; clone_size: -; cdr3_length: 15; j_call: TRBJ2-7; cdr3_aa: CASSEWGTVSYEQYF; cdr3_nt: TGTGCCAGCAGTGAATGGGGGACTGTCTCCTACGAGCAGTACTTC